One sample yielded the 22 T cell receptor beta chains listed below, sequenced in a study of CD8+ T cells in alopecia areata. The treatment here: oral pan-JAK inhibitor, 5-10 mg twice daily. Reverse transcribed after extraction, RNA yielded cDNA as the sequencing template. TCRdb keeps only in-frame clones here, not all; method: immunoSEQ multiplex PCR. The sample consists of 200,000 or so clones, about 62% of them appearing once. Sequenced here: CD4+ T cells sorted from blood, sampled at week 24, from a patient treated with tofacitinib. The receptors originated from a human donor with alopecia areata.

The chain couples TRBV6-5 to TRBJ2-1; weak D call: TRBD1 (7 bases). The germline V gene encodes CDR1 MNHEY and CDR2 SVGAGI. Trimming took off 2 bases at V and 4 bases at J, with 15 bases between the two ends. The CDR3 length is 16 residues. CDR3 region: CASSYGGDSQYNEQFF. Written as DNA, the CDR3 is TGTGCCAGCAGTTACGGCGGGGACAGCCAATACAATGAGCAGTTCTTC.

The chain uses TRBV15 and TRBJ2-5, with 11 nucleotides matching TRBD1. Germline V CDR1 and CDR2: LNHNV, YYDKDF (reference sequence). V shed 0 bases and J 4 bases; nucleotides not matched to a gene: 4. The CDR3 has 16 residues. This CDR3 reads CATSRELGTGGETQYF. Here the CDR3 DNA reads TGTGCCACCAGCAGAGAACTAGGGACAGGGGGAGAGACCCAGTACTTC.

CDR3 sequence (DNA): TGTGCCACCAGCAGAGATCCGATAGCTCCGGCGGGCGCCGAGCAGTACTTC. Protein sequence: CATSRDPIAPAGAEQYF. The V call is TRBV15, the J call TRBJ2-7; D perhaps matches TRBD2 (5 bases). Trimming removed 0 bases at V and 6 bases at J, with 21 bases between. The CDR3 is made up of 17 amino acids. Germline V gene lookup returns CDR1 LNHNV and CDR2 YYDKDF (reference sequence). Drawing the rest from reference TRBV15 and TRBJ2-7, the complete variable domain is DAMVIQNPRYQVTQFGKPVTLSCSQTLNHNVMYWYQQKSSQAPKLLFHYYDKDFNNEADTPDNFQSRRPNTSFCFLDIRSPGLGDTAMYLCATSRDPIAPAGAEQYFGPGTRLTVT.

This clone occurred a few times. This sequence joins TRBV18 and TRBJ2-7; TRBD2 agrees at 8 bases. Germline V gives CDR1 KGHSH, CDR2 LQKENI. J gave up 6 bases and V 1 base, and 2 bases lay outside the gene matches. This CDR3 contains 13 residues. The CDR3 is CASSPHREGEQYF. CDR3 coding DNA: TGTGCCAGCTCACCACACCGGGAGGGCGAGCAGTACTTC.

This clone was seen once. V gene TRBV11-2 combines with J gene TRBJ2-4; D may match TRBD1 or TRBD2 (7 bases each). CDR3 length equals 15 residues. V gave up 5 bases and J gave up 2 bases, with 13 bases separating them. Germline loops: CDR1 SGHAT, CDR2 FQNNGV. The CDR3 sequence is CASSPGGATKNIQYF. CDR3 nucleotide sequence: TGTGCCAGCAGCCCAGGGGGGGCCACCAAAAACATTCAGTACTTC.

The rearrangement uses TRBV30 and TRBJ1-4, with 9 bases fitting TRBD1. The CDR3 length is 14 residues. Trimming cost V 2 bases and J 5 bases; bases outside gene matches: 3. Germline V gives CDR1 GTSNPN, CDR2 SVGIG (reference sequence). The CDR3 loop is CAWSSGTGNEKLFF. CDR3 in DNA: TGTGCCTGGAGTTCCGGGACAGGGAATGAAAAACTGTTTTTT.

The chain carries TRBV5-4 and TRBJ1-2, with 9 bases matching TRBD1. CDR1 is SGHNT, CDR2 YYREEE, per germline (reference sequence). V gave up 5 bases and J gave up 3 bases; unmatched junction bases: 14. The CDR3 runs 17 residues. The CDR3, as DNA: TGTGCCAGCAGTGACGAAACGGACAGGGGAGGTGACTATGGCTACACCTTC. It encodes CASSDETDRGGDYGYTF.

This clone was counted a few times. The V call is TRBV29-1, the J call TRBJ1-5, with D possibly matching TRBD1 (6 bases). V was clipped by 5 bases and J by 6 bases, with 11 bases between them. Looked up from germline, CDR1 is SQVTM and CDR2 is ANQGSEA. This CDR3 spans 12 amino acids. CDR3 coding DNA: TGCAGCGTTCATGAGGGGGGTCAGCCCCAGCATTTT. Protein sequence: CSVHEGGQPQHF.

J is TRBJ1-1 and V is TRBV29-1, with 9 bases that match TRBD1. CDR1 SQVTM and CDR2 ANQGSEA come from the germline V gene. V dropped 6 bases and J dropped 3; count of bases not matched to a gene: 8. The CDR3 is made up of 14 amino acids. The CDR3: CSVAGTGYDTEAFF. In nucleotides, the CDR3 is TGCAGCGTGGCCGGGACAGGGTATGACACTGAAGCTTTCTTT.

This sequence joins TRBV5-1 and TRBJ1-5, with D uncertain. V dropped 4 bases and J dropped 3 bases, with 14 bases sitting between them. The CDR3 totals 15 residues. Germline V gives CDR1 SGHRS, CDR2 YFSETQ. The CDR3 nucleotides are TGCGCCAGCAGCCTGGACGGTGGGGACAATCAGCCCCAGCATTTT. This encodes CASSLDGGDNQPQHF. The whole variable domain, remainder taken from reference TRBV5-1 and TRBJ1-5, is KAGVTQTPRYLIKTRGQQVTLSCSPISGHRSVSWYQQTPGQGLQFLFEYFSETQRNKGNFPGRFSGRQFSNSRSEMNVSTLELGDSALYLCASSLDGGDNQPQHFGDGTRLSIL.

The chain employs TRBV30 and TRBJ2-7, with 8 bases that match TRBD2. The CDR3 contains 19 residues. The V segment lost 0 bases and the J segment 2 bases; nucleotides outside the gene matches: 18. The germline V gene encodes CDR1 GTSNPN and CDR2 SVGIG (reference sequence). The CDR3 DNA follows: TGTGCCTGGAGTGTCCCGTCTTATAAACAAGCGGGGGCGCCCTACGAGCAGTACTTC. It codes for CAWSVPSYKQAGAPYEQYF.

V is TRBV7-9 and J is TRBJ2-5; possible D gene TRBD1, 6 bases. The CDR3 totals 14 residues. V lost 2 bases, J lost 5 bases, and 12 bases lay in between. Looked up from germline, CDR1 is SEHNR and CDR2 is FQNEAQ (reference sequence). The CDR3 is CASSLQGRGETQYF. In DNA form, the CDR3 reads TGTGCCAGCAGCTTACAGGGGCGAGGGGAGACCCAGTACTTC.

In this sample, this clone turned up a few times. V gene TRBV19 combines with J gene TRBJ1-4; TRBD1 might be the D (5 bases). The CDR3 consists of 15 residues. Trimming pared 5 bases from V and 7 bases from J, leaving 17 bases between. CDR1 is LNHDA, CDR2 SQIVND, per germline (reference sequence). CDR3 bases: TGTGCCAGTAGTGCGCAGGGACGGGTTAGTGAAAAACTGTTTTTT. It is translated as CASSAQGRVSEKLFF.

The chain employs TRBV5-4 and TRBJ2-5; 8 nucleotides align to TRBD1. The CDR3 length is 14 residues. CDR1 and CDR2 from the germline V gene are SGHNT and YYREEE (reference sequence). Germline trimming cut 3 bases from V and 8 bases from J; bases unmatched to any gene: 9. CDR3 protein: CASSSGQAKRTQYF. The CDR3 nucleotides are TGTGCCAGCAGCTCGGGACAGGCTAAGAGAACCCAGTACTTC. The variable domain in full, with the rest retrieved from reference TRBV5-4 and TRBJ2-5, is ETGVTQSPTHLIKTRGQQVTLRCSSQSGHNTVSWYQQALGQGPQFIFQYYREEENGRGNFPPRFSGLQFPNYSSELNVNALELDDSALYLCASSSGQAKRTQYFGPGTRLLVL.

The chain joins TRBV15 to TRBJ2-7, with 7 bases lining up with TRBD2. V was pared by 3 bases and J by 1 base, with 6 bases of the junction left unmatched. Germline lookup yields CDR1 LNHNV and CDR2 YYDKDF (reference sequence). The CDR3 sequence is 15 residues long. The CDR3 coding sequence is TGTGCCACCAGCAGGGGAGGGGTCCTATCCTACGAGCAGTACTTC. Amino acid sequence: CATSRGGVLSYEQYF.

As for this clone: In the same sample, other DNA sequences code for this CDR3. The chain has TRBV2 and TRBJ2-1; 9 bases line up with TRBD1. Germline CDR1 SNHLY, CDR2 FYNNEI. The CDR3 has 12 amino acids. The V gene end was trimmed by 6 bases and the J gene end by 6 bases; junction bases not matched to a gene: 0. CDR3 sequence: CASRTGGNEQFF. In nucleotides, the CDR3 is TGTGCCAGCAGGACAGGGGGCAATGAGCAGTTCTTC.

This clone has a handful of counts. The rearrangement uses TRBV19 and TRBJ2-3; D uncertain. Germline V CDR1 and CDR2: LNHDA, SQIVND (reference sequence). The CDR3 spans 14 residues. V dropped 5 bases and J dropped 3 bases, with 12 bases sitting between them. Written as DNA, the CDR3 is TGTGCCAGTAGTGCCCAAACCCTGACAGATACGCAGTATTTT. Residues: CASSAQTLTDTQYF.

The V and J genes are TRBV27 and TRBJ2-3, with 7 positions matching TRBD2. The CDR3 has 16 amino acids. Germline V gene data show CDR1 as MNHEY and CDR2 as SMNVEV (reference sequence). V was clipped by 6 bases and J by 5 bases; unmatched bases: 14. DNA of the CDR3: TGTGCCAGCAGCGACGGGAGGAGGAGGCATAAAGATACGCAGTATTTT. Amino acids: CASSDGRRRHKDTQYF.

The J gene is TRBJ2-5, the V gene TRBV7-8; D is ambiguous. In germline, CDR1 is SGHVS, CDR2 FQNEAQ. Trimming took 0 bases from V and 2 from J, leaving 10 bases between them. This CDR3 spans 15 amino acids. DNA for the CDR3: TGTGCCAGCAGCTTAGCGCAGTCGGTTCAAGAGACCCAGTACTTC. Its protein is CASSLAQSVQETQYF.

This clone has more than one count but fewer than ten. V is TRBV7-2 and J is TRBJ1-4, with TRBD1 as a possible D gene (5 bases). Per the germline V gene, CDR1 is SGHTA and CDR2 is FQGNSA. The CDR3 totals 15 residues. V lost 4 bases and J lost 7, with 16 bases in between. CDR3 sequence reads: CASSSRAGRGEKLFF. The CDR3 nucleotides are TGTGCCAGCAGCTCGAGGGCAGGGAGAGGTGAAAAACTGTTTTTT.

The J gene is TRBJ2-3, the V gene TRBV10-3, with TRBD2 identical over 8 bases. Germline V CDR1 and CDR2: ENHRY, SYGVKD. J was trimmed by 0 bases and V by 0 bases; bases with no gene match: 2. This CDR3 contains 16 residues. This chain's CDR3 is CAISESTSESTDTQYF. CDR3 nucleotides: TGTGCCATCAGTGAGTCGACTAGCGAAAGCACAGATACGCAGTATTTT.

The V and J genes are TRBV29-1 and TRBJ2-1; 9 bases map to TRBD2. Germline V gene data show CDR1 as SQVTM and CDR2 as ANQGSEA. The CDR3 length is 13 residues. V was pared by 4 bases and J by 8 bases, with 6 bases of the junction left unmatched. The CDR3 coding sequence is TGCAGCGTTGGCGGCGGGGGGGCGGATGAGCAGTTCTTC. Translated: CSVGGGGADEQFF.